This is a list of T cell receptor beta chains from one sample in a study of regulatory T cells in long-lasting Graves disease. TCRdb ran MiXCR on the multiplex PCR reads and lists one entry per CDR3 protein. The sample lists 450,000 to 600,000 distinct CDR3 sequences; about 13% were seen once. The data were also submitted as part of a second study, on T cells in Graves' hyperthyroidism and ophthalmopathy.

Specimen: peripheral blood mononuclear cells (PBMCs), collected at new diagnosis, from a patient treated with antithyroid drugs. The receptor set was obtained from a man younger than 45 with Graves disease. Both conserved end residues are part of each CDR3. Each record gives: J gene, V gene, CDR3 protein.

TRBJ1-4 | TRBV15 | CATSRGSSTATNEKLFF
TRBJ2-7 | TRBV5-6 | CASSYRAAYEQYF
TRBJ2-4 | TRBV10-3 | CAISSGRAKNIQYF
TRBJ2-7 | TRBV2 | CASSSPGLSSYEQYF
TRBJ1-1 | TRBV2 | CASSGQFEAFF
TRBJ2-7 | TRBV24-1 | CATSEPPGTSGSRGVYEQYF
TRBJ2-3 | TRBV20-1 | CSAILRDRVGDTQYF
TRBJ2-2 | TRBV12-5 | CASGFGPGELFF
TRBJ2-2 | TRBV20-1 | CSARGSYERTGELFF
TRBJ2-2 | TRBV14 | CASSQGQTGGDTGELFF
TRBJ2-7 | TRBV2 | CASILEGSSYEQYF
TRBJ1-4 | TRBV6-2/TRBV6-3 | CASSHGRGLFF
TRBJ1-5 | TRBV28 | CASKTGASNQPQHF
TRBJ2-3 | TRBV5-1 | CASSLRIRDTQYF
TRBJ2-5 | TRBV7-2 | CASSSTVGGGEETQYF
TRBJ2-7 | TRBV24-1 | CATSDVKQAGPYEQYF
TRBJ2-7 | TRBV6-1 | CASRGAGVSYEQYF
TRBJ2-1 | TRBV12-3/TRBV12-4 | CASSPGTHNNEQFF
TRBJ2-5 | TRBV12-3/TRBV12-4 | CASSARGEQETQYF
TRBJ1-6 | TRBV27 | CASSVVGVDNSPLHF
TRBJ2-1 | TRBV20-1 | CSAIAGGYNEQFF
TRBJ2-7 | TRBV11-2 | CASSFETGGGYF
TRBJ2-7 | TRBV10-1 | CASSSDSGYEQYF
TRBJ2-1 | TRBV20-1 | CSARSHLSSYNEQFF
TRBJ1-4 | TRBV5-5 | CASSRRDPTNEKLFF
TRBJ2-7 | TRBV5-1 | CASSTDRVGSYEQYF
TRBJ2-3 | TRBV9 | CASSVGLAGFADTQYF
TRBJ2-7 | TRBV5-1 | CASSSSGQGGEQYF
TRBJ2-1 | TRBV2 | CASTLLREQFF
TRBJ1-4 | TRBV20-1 | CSASTGSNEKLFF
TRBJ2-7 | TRBV28 | CASTAGGSPNEQYF
TRBJ1-1 | TRBV6-1 | CAGSARATEAFF
TRBJ2-1 | TRBV30 | CAWSDSGAAYNEQFF
TRBJ2-4 | TRBV5-6 | CASSGDLNIQYF
TRBJ1-4 | TRBV7-9 | CASSLDSEKLFF
TRBJ2-7 | TRBV5-1 | CASSLQGGSSYEQYF
TRBJ2-7 | TRBV5-1 | CASSTSGTGGREQYF
TRBJ1-2 | TRBV2 | CASRGTGNYGYTF
TRBJ1-2 | TRBV5-1 | CASSQGSTGRGIYGYTF
TRBJ1-4 | TRBV6-4 | CASTRGGTGHEKLFF
TRBJ2-5 | TRBV7-7 | CASSSLGTAGETQYF